This T cell receptor (beta chain) was captured in a study of blood T cell repertoires in COVID-19. As for the study in general: From the United States, Italy and Spain came samples of acute and convalescent COVID-19. From T cells, B-cell-depleted T cells, or PBMCs came the material, which was cDNA or gDNA.

Losses at the gene ends were 1 base for V and 11 bases for J; bases not matched to a gene: 17. The CDR3 has 17 amino acids. Germline assignment: CDR1 LNHNV and CDR2 YYDKDF (reference sequence). Participants came from some 23 US areas, aged about 18 to 89 years. Clones were sequenced by immunoSEQ multiplex PCR, and TCRdb holds only the in-frame ones, with some missing. The repertoire has about 300,000 clones, about 85% of them found once; the top ten carry 1.5% to 2%. The TCR was taken from a woman aged 25 to 39 who had been exposed to COVID-19. The chain recombines TRBV15 with TRBJ1-1; 9 nucleotides line up with TRBD1. Material: PBMCs or T cells enriched from blood (not recorded which). The CDR3: CATSRGFSGTGFLSAFF. CDR3 bases: TGTGCCACCAGCAGAGGATTTTCCGGGACAGGGTTCTTATCGGCTTTCTTT.